Each of the 26 T cell receptor beta chains below was sequenced from the same sample in a study of identical twins. TCRdb analysed the 5' RACE reads with MiXCR anew, one entry per CDR3 protein. The sample shows roughly 500,000 distinct CDR3 sequences, around 20% of them seen only once. The data also belong to a second study, concerning T cells expressing NK-cell markers.

Sequencing input: CD4+ T cells sorted from blood. The receptors shown here come from a woman younger than 35 in good health.

This clonotype showed up just a few times. The chain carries TRBV12-3 or TRBV12-4 and TRBJ2-5; the D is unclear. The CDR3 consists of 13 residues. Trimming took off 3 bases at V and 2 bases at J, with 7 bases between the two ends. CDR3 bases: TGTGCCAGCAGTTTGCGGCTACAAGAGACCCAGTACTTC. It translates to CASSLRLQETQYF.

The chain joins TRBV5-1 to TRBJ1-3; 7 bases map to TRBD1. V gave up 0 bases and J gave up 0 bases; unmatched junction bases: 9. CDR1 and CDR2 from the germline V gene are SGHRS and YFSETQ. CDR3 length equals 18 residues. CDR3 region: CASSLGIVGDSSGNTIYF. The CDR3, as DNA: TGCGCCAGCAGCTTGGGGATAGTAGGGGACAGCTCTGGAAACACCATATATTTT.

The V and J genes are TRBV3-1 and TRBJ2-1, with D maybe TRBD1 (6 bases). The CDR3 totals 13 residues. Germline loops: CDR1 LGHDT, CDR2 YNNKEL (reference sequence). Between the trimmed V and J ends, which lost 1 base and 7 bases, there was a span of 8 bases. The CDR3 DNA sequence: TGTGCCAGCAGCCAAGTAAGGGGGAATGAGCAGTTCTTC. Residues: CASSQVRGNEQFF.

A few counts support this clonotype. The rearrangement links TRBV6-1 to TRBJ2-7; 9 nucleotides align to TRBD1. Germline V gene data show CDR1 as MNHNS and CDR2 as SASEGT. The V and J ends lost 5 bases and 1 base, in that order; junction bases with no gene match: 6. This CDR3 comprises 15 residues. The CDR3 region has the DNA TGTGCCAGCAGTCTTACAGGGGGCGAATCCTACGAGCAGTACTTC. It translates to CASSLTGGESYEQYF.

This clonotype came up a few times. The rearrangement uses TRBV20-1 and TRBJ2-5; maybe TRBD1 (6 bases). CDR3 length: 14 amino acids. Trimming left V 5 bases short and J 4 bases short, with 17 bases between. Germline loops: CDR1 DFQATT, CDR2 SNEGSKA (reference sequence). The CDR3 spells CSAPPTGSGETQYF. As DNA, the CDR3 is TGCAGTGCTCCCCCCACAGGGAGCGGAGAGACCCAGTACTTC.

This clonotype appeared many times. The chain combines TRBV20-1 with TRBJ1-1; D unclear. The CDR3 runs to 16 residues. Between the trimmed V and J ends, which lost 6 bases and 1 base, there was a span of 21 bases. The V gene's germline CDR1 is DFQATT and CDR2 SNEGSKA (reference sequence). The CDR3 sequence is CSATIGYLSRNTEAFF. CDR3 DNA sequence: TGCAGTGCCACAATAGGGTATCTATCGAGGAACACTGAAGCTTTCTTT.

The chain is built from TRBV5-1 and TRBJ2-3, with TRBD2 matching 8 bases. Per the germline V gene, CDR1 is SGHRS and CDR2 is YFSETQ. The junction had 7 bases not matched to a gene; V was cut back by 4 bases and J by 6 bases. The CDR3 spans 14 residues. The CDR3 protein is CASSARGGGDTQYF. In DNA form, the CDR3 reads TGCGCCAGCAGCGCTCGGGGGGGCGGGGATACGCAGTATTTT.

This chain uses TRBV10-1 with TRBJ2-3; D possibly corresponds to TRBD1 (5 bases). Looked up from germline, CDR1 is WNHNN and CDR2 is SYGVQD (reference sequence). V shed 8 bases and J shed 3 bases, with 15 bases lying between them. There are 14 residues in the CDR3. The CDR3: CASGLQGSTDTQYF. The CDR3 DNA follows: TGCGCCAGCGGATTGCAGGGTTCAACAGATACGCAGTATTTT.

The chain carries TRBV10-3 and TRBJ2-1; TRBD2 matches 12 bases. The trim removed 6 bases at V and 4 bases at J, leaving 4 bases unmatched. This CDR3 is 15 amino acids long. CDR1 and CDR2 (germline): ENHRY, SYGVKD. For the CDR3, the DNA is TGTGCCATCAGGGGTGGACTAGCGGGATACAATGAGCAGTTCTTC. It codes for CAIRGGLAGYNEQFF.

The chain couples TRBV4-3 to TRBJ1-1; a possible D gene is TRBD1 (5 bases). This CDR3 is 15 amino acids long. Germline lookup yields CDR1 LGHNA and CDR2 YSLEER. Between the trimmed V and J ends, which lost 0 bases and 6 bases, there was a span of 14 bases. CDR3 nucleotides: TGCGCCAGCAGCCAAGAGTTCGGGGGAAACCCTGAAGCTTTCTTT. Protein sequence: CASSQEFGGNPEAFF.

J is TRBJ2-7 and V is TRBV7-2; 7 bases are shared with TRBD2. The germline V gene has CDR1 SGHTA and CDR2 FQGNSA. This CDR3 region has 17 residues. With 5 bases clipped from V and 6 bases from J, the junction kept 19 bases outside the gene matches. CDR3: CASSPPGVREFSVEQYF. CDR3 nucleotides: TGTGCCAGCAGCCCCCCCGGGGTGCGGGAGTTCAGCGTCGAGCAGTACTTC.

The chain carries TRBV12-3 or TRBV12-4 and TRBJ2-7; D unclear. The CDR3 extends over 13 amino acids. Trimming removed 0 bases at V and 7 bases at J, with 10 bases between. The CDR3 reads CASSLARRWEQYF. In nucleotides, the CDR3 is TGTGCCAGCAGTTTAGCCCGCCGGTGGGAGCAGTACTTC.

This clonotype was detected ten times or more. V gene TRBV29-1 combines with J gene TRBJ2-1; 15 bases are shared with TRBD2. The length of the CDR3 is 13 residues. Germline V gene sequence: CDR1 SQVTM, CDR2 ANQGSEA. With 8 bases clipped from V and 9 bases from J, the junction kept 5 bases outside the gene matches. The CDR3 DNA is TGCAGCTCGGGGACTAGCGGGAGGAGTGAGCAGTTCTTC. Translated: CSSGTSGRSEQFF.

The chain is built from TRBV12-3 or TRBV12-4 and TRBJ1-5; D possibly corresponds to TRBD1 (5 bases). V was pared by 5 bases and J by 5 bases, with 13 bases between. The CDR3 totals 14 residues. CDR3 sequence reads: CASSTGAGDQPQHF. The CDR3 bases are TGTGCCAGCAGTACCGGGGCCGGGGATCAGCCCCAGCATTTT.

V and J are TRBV20-1 and TRBJ2-1; 10 nucleotides match TRBD2. V trimming: 0 bases; J trimming: 10 bases; junction bases outside the gene matches: 9. Germline V CDR1 and CDR2: DFQATT, SNEGSKA (reference sequence). This CDR3 spans 15 amino acids. This CDR3 is CSARDRLAGVPEQFF. As DNA, the CDR3 is TGCAGTGCTAGAGATCGGCTAGCGGGGGTACCCGAGCAGTTCTTC.

This clonotype was counted at least ten times. The rearrangement joins TRBV20-1 to TRBJ1-1; D is uncertain. V was trimmed by 5 bases and J by 10 bases, leaving 17 bases between them. Looked up from germline, CDR1 is DFQATT and CDR2 is SNEGSKA (reference sequence). CDR3 size: 12 residues. The CDR3 loop is CSAGRGTLGAFF. The CDR3 DNA follows: TGCAGTGCTGGGCGGGGAACACTGGGAGCTTTCTTT.

The chain joins TRBV20-1 to TRBJ1-4; perhaps TRBD1 as D (6 bases). Germline assignment: CDR1 DFQATT and CDR2 SNEGSKA (reference sequence). This CDR3 comprises 17 residues. V was clipped by 0 bases and J by 0 bases, with 14 bases between them. DNA for the CDR3: TGCAGTGCTAGAGATTCCCTAAGGGGGTCAACTAATGAAAAACTGTTTTTT. This gives the protein CSARDSLRGSTNEKLFF.

This clonotype was observed many times. The chain joins TRBV12-3 or TRBV12-4 to TRBJ1-5; D gene ambiguous. The CDR3 runs to 12 residues. V was pared by 5 bases and J by 11 bases, with 13 bases between. The CDR3 reads CASSPGEGAQHF. For the CDR3, the DNA is TGTGCCAGCAGTCCTGGGGAAGGAGCCCAGCATTTT.

The chain joins TRBV20-1 to TRBJ2-3; D is perhaps TRBD1 (6 bases). Per germline, CDR1 DFQATT and CDR2 SNEGSKA (reference sequence). The CDR3 totals 15 residues. The ends were cut back, 6 bases at V and 4 bases at J, with 20 bases in the middle. Written as DNA, the CDR3 is TGCAGTGCCTTTAGGACAGTCTCGTGGGCAGATACGCAGTATTTT. Its translation is CSAFRTVSWADTQYF.

This clonotype was counted ten times or more. The CDR3 DNA follows: TGTGCCATCAAGGGGGCGGACAATGAGCAGTTCTTC. Translating gives CAIKGADNEQFF. V usage is TRBV10-3 and J usage is TRBJ2-1; 7 positions agree with TRBD1. Germline loops: CDR1 ENHRY, CDR2 SYGVKD. Losses at the gene ends were 7 bases for V and 5 bases for J; bases not matched to a gene: 2. The CDR3 runs to 12 residues.

This chain connects TRBV4-3 to TRBJ1-1; no clear D. CDR1 and CDR2 (germline): LGHNA, YSLEER. The CDR3 sequence is 14 residues long. V shed 2 bases and J shed 4 bases, with 11 bases lying between them. In DNA, the CDR3 is TGCGCCAGCAGCCAACAGGTCGCGGTCACTGAAGCTTTCTTT. Translated: CASSQQVAVTEAFF.

This clonotype has a count of ten or more. The J gene is TRBJ2-7, the V gene TRBV20-1; D is uncertain. The CDR3 loop spans 12 amino acids. Trimming shortened V by 1 base and J by 6 bases, and 10 bases separated the two germline ends. The V gene's germline CDR1 is DFQATT and CDR2 SNEGSKA (reference sequence). CDR3 sequence: CSARVPPVEQYF. CDR3 bases: TGCAGTGCTAGAGTCCCACCTGTCGAGCAGTACTTC.

There are a few counts of this clonotype. This chain joins TRBV5-1 and TRBJ2-3; 8 bases are shared with TRBD2. The CDR3 loop spans 15 amino acids. Germline-derived CDR1 and CDR2 are SGHRS and YFSETQ. J was trimmed by 5 bases and V by 4 bases; bases with no gene match: 9. CDR3 residues: CASSTGLAWGDTQYF. The CDR3 bases are TGCGCCAGCAGCACCGGACTAGCCTGGGGAGATACGCAGTATTTT.

CDR3 region: CSAMTGGIYEQYF. CDR3 coding DNA: TGCAGCGCTATGACAGGGGGGATCTACGAGCAGTACTTC. V is TRBV29-1 and J is TRBJ2-7; 9 nucleotides agree with TRBD1. The germline gives CDR1 SQVTM, CDR2 ANQGSEA. After removal of 7 bases from V and 3 bases from J, the junction contained 7 bases not matched to a gene. CDR3 length: 13 amino acids.

The rearrangement links TRBV10-3 to TRBJ1-3; D is uncertain. The CDR3 has 14 amino acids. CDR1 is ENHRY and CDR2 is SYGVKD in the germline V gene. Trimming left V 2 bases short and J 4 bases short, with 9 bases between. The CDR3 nucleotides read TGTGCCATCAGTGAGCCAGAGGAGGGAAACACCATATATTTT. This translates into CAISEPEEGNTIYF.

This sequence joins TRBV19 and TRBJ2-7; maybe TRBD1 (6 bases). V was pared by 5 bases and J by 5 bases, with 16 bases between. The germline CDR1 and CDR2 sequences are LNHDA and SQIVND (reference sequence). This CDR3 is built from 14 residues. The CDR3, as DNA: TGTGCCAGTAGTCAGGGACAAGGTTGGGACGAGCAGTACTTC. As protein: CASSQGQGWDEQYF.